This T cell receptor (beta chain) was profiled in a study of spatial heterogeneity in lung cancer. Study summary: There were 75 or so donors, all of them untreated patients with early-stage non-small cell lung cancer. Sequencing was performed on follow-up PBMC samples when available, collected at a median of about two years after resection.

A unique molecular identifier was carried by every single TCR cDNA molecule. From the 5' RACE reads, TCRdb called clonotypes with MiXCR, one entry per CDR3 protein. The table shows 51,000 or so distinct CDR3 sequences, with under 8% occurring only once. This clonotype has a handful of counts. Its antigen is still unknown. Time point described: blood at routine non-recurrence follow-up after resection. The study sequenced unsorted whole RNA from tumor, nontumor lung or frozen PBMC. V dropped 3 bases and J dropped 6; count of bases not matched to a gene: 6. The CDR3 spans 16 residues. CDR1 and CDR2 from the germline V gene are LNHDA and SQIVND (reference sequence). Study-level findings and limits: Blood contained ubiquitous expanded tumor TCRs more at resection than at follow-up.

This specimen was PBMCs, taken at follow-up. This clonotype was obtained from a female donor with early-stage non-small cell lung cancer. The rearrangement uses TRBV19 and TRBJ2-2, with TRBD1 identical over 11 bases. In nucleotides, the CDR3 is TGTGCCAGTAGTATGGGACAGGGGGTGTTGCCCGGGGAGCTGTTTTTT. The encoded protein is CASSMGQGVLPGELFF.